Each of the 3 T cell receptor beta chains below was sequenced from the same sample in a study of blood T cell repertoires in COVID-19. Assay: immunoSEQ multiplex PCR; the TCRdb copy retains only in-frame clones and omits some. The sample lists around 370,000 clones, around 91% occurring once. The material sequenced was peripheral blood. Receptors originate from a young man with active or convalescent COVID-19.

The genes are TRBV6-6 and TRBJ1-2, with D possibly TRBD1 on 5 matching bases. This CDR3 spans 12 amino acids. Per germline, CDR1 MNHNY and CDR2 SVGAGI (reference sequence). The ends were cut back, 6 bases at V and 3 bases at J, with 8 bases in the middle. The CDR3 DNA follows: TGTGCCAGCAGCCCGACAGACTATGGCTACACCTTC. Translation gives CASSPTDYGYTF.

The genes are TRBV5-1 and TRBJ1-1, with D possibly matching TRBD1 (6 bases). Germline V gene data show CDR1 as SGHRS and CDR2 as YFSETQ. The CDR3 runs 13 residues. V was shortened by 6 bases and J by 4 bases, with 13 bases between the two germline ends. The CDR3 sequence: CASTMDSFTEAFF. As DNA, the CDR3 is TGCGCCAGCACCATGGACAGTTTCACTGAAGCTTTCTTT.

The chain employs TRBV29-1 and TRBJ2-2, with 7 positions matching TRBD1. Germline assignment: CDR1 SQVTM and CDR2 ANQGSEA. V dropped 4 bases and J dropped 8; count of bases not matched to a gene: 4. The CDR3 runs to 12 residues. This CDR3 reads CSVVTGEGELFF. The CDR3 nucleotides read TGCAGCGTTGTAACAGGGGAGGGGGAGCTGTTTTTT.